This T cell receptor beta chain emerged from a study of T cell responses to AZD1222 COVID-19 vaccine. With V trimmed by 0 bases and J by 1 base, 0 bases remained unmatched. This CDR3 region has 15 residues. The V gene's germline CDR1 is SGHTA and CDR2 FQGNSA. This table comes from immunoSEQ multiplex PCR, and its TCRdb copy is limited to in-frame clones, with some not included. Here the sample spans approximately 120,000 clones, roughly 88% being singletons. This TCR came from an adult in good health. Sequences were derived from peripheral blood, sampled on day 0 of AZD1222 vaccination. The chain links TRBV7-2 to TRBJ1-3, with TRBD1 matching over 7 bases. The CDR3 sequence is CASSLATGSGNTIYF. The CDR3 bases are TGTGCCAGCAGCTTAGCGACAGGGTCTGGAAACACCATATATTTT.